The entry below describes one T cell receptor beta chain. Its antigen is not identified. The CDR3 is made up of 15 amino acids. The V and J ends lost 2 bases and 2 bases respectively, with 13 bases between them. Germline V CDR1 and CDR2: MGHDK, SYGVNS. Among the 120 subjects of the validation cohort, separate from the 666-subject first cohort, were the donors. Sequenced by immunoSEQ multiplex PCR; TCRdb stores in-frame clones only, minus some. The table has 150,000 to 200,000 clones, 86% seen once. These data are taken from a study of cytomegalovirus exposure and HLA in healthy donors. Regarding the study as a whole: Most TCR sequences proved rare, with some public TCRs found in many donors. Researchers counted 164 TCR beta chains as cytomegalovirus-associated. In the 100 to 150 validation repertoires, about 94% of cluster scores exceeded 0, per a later analysis.

The chain is built from TRBV25-1 and TRBJ2-7; D is perhaps TRBD1 (7 bases). The clonotype was recovered from a young woman in good health and CMV-seronegative. The sample comprised PBMCs. The CDR3 DNA reads as TGTGCCAGCAGTGAACCGGGGGACAGTACCTACGAGCAGTACTTC. It yields the protein CASSEPGDSTYEQYF.